Listed here are 5 T cell receptor beta chains from one sample, sequenced in a study of cytomegalovirus exposure and HLA in healthy donors. PCR used 60 Vbeta primers and 13 Jbeta primers. TCRdb's table, derived via immunoSEQ multiplex PCR, lists solely in-frame clones and lacks some. The sample includes tens of thousands of clones, around 82% seen only once; the top ten take around 5.9%. Sequencing input: PBMCs. These receptors originate from a male donor in good health and CMV-seronegative.

The chain links TRBV5-1 to TRBJ1-1; 7 bases match TRBD1. V lost 0 bases and J lost 4; bases outside the gene matches: 3. CDR3 length equals 14 residues. In germline, CDR1 is SGHRS, CDR2 YFSETQ. The CDR3 sequence: CASSLADRVTEAFF. The CDR3 DNA reads as TGCGCCAGCAGCTTGGCCGACAGGGTCACTGAAGCTTTCTTT.

The V and J genes are TRBV11-2 and TRBJ1-4; D uncertain. The CDR3 is 13 residues long. Trimming removed 3 bases from V and 3 bases from J, with 5 bases in between. Germline-derived CDR1 and CDR2 are SGHAT and FQNNGV. CDR3 residues: CASSLGANEKLFF. The DNA of the CDR3 is TGTGCCAGCAGCTTGGGAGCTAATGAAAAACTGTTTTTT. The entire variable domain, with the rest obtained from reference TRBV11-2 and TRBJ1-4, is as follows: EAGVAQSPRYKIIEKRQSVAFWCNPISGHATLYWYQQILGQGPKLLIQFQNNGVVDDSQLPKDRFSAERLKGVDSTLKIQPAKLEDSAVYLCASSLGANEKLFFGSGTQLSVL.

The chain carries TRBV5-4 and TRBJ2-1; D possibly corresponds to TRBD1 (6 bases). The V end was cut by 2 bases, the J end by 1 base, with 10 bases between. The CDR3 sequence is 15 residues long. The germline V gene has CDR1 SGHNT and CDR2 YYREEE (reference sequence). The CDR3 DNA follows: TGTGCCAGCAGCTTTATACAGGGTTCCTACAATGAGCAGTTCTTC. Protein product: CASSFIQGSYNEQFF.

This chain connects TRBV6-5 to TRBJ1-1; D is unresolved. V lost 5 bases and J lost 3, with 7 bases in between. CDR3 length: 12 residues. Germline V gene data show CDR1 as MNHEY and CDR2 as SVGAGI. For the CDR3, the DNA is TGTGCCAGCAGTACACCCCACACTGAAGCTTTCTTT. It translates to CASSTPHTEAFF.

This clone has a handful of counts. The chain joins TRBV5-4 to TRBJ2-2; weak D call: TRBD2 (6 bases). V was shortened by 4 bases and J by 4 bases, with 14 bases between the two germline ends. From germline, CDR1 is SGHNT and CDR2 YYREEE (reference sequence). The CDR3 spans 15 residues. The CDR3 here is CASSRLVSGTGELFF. CDR3 bases: TGTGCCAGCAGCCGACTAGTCAGTGGCACCGGGGAGCTGTTTTTT. Full variable domain (missing parts from reference TRBV5-4 and TRBJ2-2): ETGVTQSPTHLIKTRGQQVTLRCSSQSGHNTVSWYQQALGQGPQFIFQYYREEENGRGNFPPRFSGLQFPNYSSELNVNALELDDSALYLCASSRLVSGTGELFFGEGSRLTVL.